Listed below are T cell receptor beta chains from one sample, sequenced in a study of identical twins. From the 5' RACE reads, TCRdb called clonotypes with MiXCR, one entry per CDR3 protein. The table lists hundreds of thousands of distinct CDR3 sequences, 7.1% of them singletons, with about 1.6% in the top ten. These records were also assigned to another study, of yellow fever vaccine responses in identical twins.

The sequencing input was PBMCs. All receptors derive from a young woman in good health. CDR3s include the opening cysteine and the closing phenylalanine or tryptophan. D genes are given only for firm matches. Size is stated for part of the rows, as once, few or many counts, or as a class when the clone is expanded.

NA	TRBJ2-2	TRBV12-3/TRBV12-4	many	CAIPTGENTGELFF	TGTGCCATTCCGACAGGAGAGAACACCGGGGAGCTGTTTTTT
NA	TRBJ2-7	TRBV12-3/TRBV12-4	few	CASRVGASNSYEQYF	TGTGCCAGCAGGGTAGGGGCCTCAAACTCCTACGAGCAGTACTTC
NA	TRBJ2-4	TRBV21-1	NA	CASSLRGQGEEAKNIQYF	TGTGCCAGCAGCTTGAGGGGACAGGGGGAAGAGGCCAAAAACATTCAGTACTTC
NA	TRBJ1-2	TRBV6-5	NA	CASSKLRMPTLYGYTF	TGTGCCAGCTCTAAACTCCGGATGCCTACGCTCTATGGCTACACCTTC
NA	TRBJ1-4	TRBV5-1	NA	CASSPDKGQEKLFF	TGCGCCAGCAGCCCGGACAAGGGTCAGGAAAAACTGTTTTTT
NA	TRBJ1-2	TRBV7-8	NA	CASSLRDNRDYGYTF	TGTGCCAGCAGCTTAAGGGACAACCGGGACTATGGCTACACCTTC
NA	TRBJ1-2	TRBV3-1	NA	CASRRGGSDYGYTF	TGTGCCAGCAGGCGCGGAGGGTCGGACTATGGCTACACCTTC
TRBD1	TRBJ1-5	TRBV20-1	many	CSARTGALNQPQHF	TGCAGTGCTAGGACAGGGGCTCTTAATCAGCCCCAGCATTTT
NA	TRBJ1-1	TRBV3-1	many	CASSQGQTNTEAFF	TGTGCCAGCAGCCAAGGGCAGACGAACACTGAAGCTTTCTTT
NA	TRBJ2-5	TRBV7-9	few	CASSSTRDLQETQYF	TGTGCCAGCAGCTCAACCCGGGACCTGCAAGAGACCCAGTACTTC
NA	TRBJ1-6	TRBV15	NA	CATSRAVGRSSYNSPLHF	TGTGCCACCAGCAGAGCGGTCGGGCGGAGCTCCTATAATTCACCCCTCCACTTT
TRBD1	TRBJ2-1	TRBV5-1	many	CASGTGDPNEQFF	TGCGCCAGCGGGACAGGGGACCCCAATGAGCAGTTCTTC
NA	TRBJ2-5	TRBV11-2	many	CASSLTGVDRETQYF	TGTGCCAGCAGTCTGACAGGTGTAGATCGAGAGACCCAGTACTTC
NA	TRBJ2-1	TRBV6-1	many	CASRSLTGYHNEQFF	TGTGCCAGCAGGTCCCTGACAGGCTACCACAATGAGCAGTTCTTC
NA	TRBJ1-1	TRBV3-1	NA	CASSHNTLMNTEAFF	TGTGCCAGCAGCCACAACACCCTGATGAACACTGAAGCTTTCTTT
NA	TRBJ2-1	TRBV6-5	few	CASSYVGKHNEQFF	TGTGCCAGCAGTTATGTAGGGAAACACAATGAGCAGTTCTTC
NA	TRBJ2-1	TRBV19	many	CASSIYRVQLTEQFF	TGTGCCAGTAGTATTTACAGGGTCCAGTTGACTGAGCAGTTCTTC
TRBD2	TRBJ2-3	TRBV20-1	many	CSGSGDTDTQYF	TGCAGTGGTAGCGGGGACACAGATACGCAGTATTTT
TRBD1	TRBJ2-1	TRBV5-1	few	CASNTGARYNEQFF	TGCGCCAGCAATACAGGGGCGAGGTACAATGAGCAGTTCTTC
NA	TRBJ1-2	TRBV27	few	CASSTSGYTYGYTF	TGTGCCAGCAGTACCTCGGGGTATACCTATGGCTACACCTTC
NA	TRBJ2-7	TRBV10-3	NA	CAIRGEYEQYF	TGTGCCATCAGGGGAGAGTACGAGCAGTACTTC
NA	TRBJ2-5	TRBV5-6	NA	CASSLSGREKETQYF	TGTGCCAGCAGCTTGTCTGGCAGGGAGAAAGAGACCCAGTACTTC
TRBD2	TRBJ2-2	TRBV2	many	CASRGRLAGDGELFF	TGTGCCAGCAGGGGTCGGCTAGCGGGAGACGGGGAGCTGTTTTTT